These T cell receptor beta chains were read from a single sample in a study of T cell clones after liver transplantation. The method was immunoSEQ multiplex PCR; TCRdb's version includes in-frame clones alone and lacks a portion of them. The data show tens of thousands of clones, around four fifths seen once. The specimen comprised CD4+ T cells from blood, sampled at the 22-month timepoint. The source is a human patient who received a liver transplant. Among the T cells, some may be from the graft donor. Each CDR3 is given with its conserved first and last residue. The D gene is left open where the match is weak. Where a row states a size, it is once, few, many or the class of an expanded clone; other rows omit it.

v_call	clone_size	d_call	j_call	cdr3_aa	cdr3_nt
TRBV10-3	NA	TRBD1	TRBJ2-7	CAISYPPGQGSYEQYF	TGTGCCATCAGCTACCCCCCGGGACAGGGCTCCTACGAGCAGTACTTC
TRBV4-1	few	NA	TRBJ1-5	CASSQDWAGGQPQHF	TGCGCCAGCAGCCAAGATTGGGCGGGGGGACAGCCCCAGCATTTT
TRBV15	NA	TRBD1	TRBJ1-5	CATSSGQGNQPQHF	TGTGCCACCAGCAGCGGACAGGGGAATCAGCCCCAGCATTTT
TRBV11-2	NA	NA	TRBJ1-4	CASSLGGSGRDEKLFF	TGTGCCAGCAGCTTAGGTGGTTCGGGAAGAGATGAAAAACTGTTTTTT
TRBV5-1	NA	TRBD1	TRBJ1-6	CASSLEGQGLNSPLHF	TGCGCCAGCAGCTTGGAGGGACAGGGCCTAAATTCACCCCTCCACTTT
TRBV7-9	NA	NA	TRBJ2-5	CASSVGGQRETQYF	TGTGCCAGCAGCGTGGGGGGGCAGCGAGAGACCCAGTACTTC
TRBV5-1	NA	NA	TRBJ2-6	CASSPRGGGGANVLTF	TGCGCCAGCAGCCCCAGGGGGGGAGGTGGGGCCAACGTCCTGACTTTC
TRBV18	NA	NA	TRBJ1-5	CASSPRQDSNQPQHF	TGTGCCAGCTCACCACGACAGGATAGCAATCAGCCCCAGCATTTT
TRBV6-6	NA	TRBD1	TRBJ2-1	CASRPGQGKAYNGQFF	TGTGCCAGCAGACCCGGACAGGGAAAAGCCTACAATGGGCAGTTCTTC
TRBV6-5	NA	NA	TRBJ1-2	CASRNREPGNGYTF	TGTGCCAGCAGAAACCGGGAACCCGGGAATGGCTACACCTTC
TRBV11-2	NA	NA	TRBJ2-1	CASSLGVNEQFF	TGTGCCAGCAGCTTAGGCGTCAATGAGCAGTTCTTC
TRBV11-2	NA	TRBD1	TRBJ1-1	CASSRDRPNTEAFF	TGTGCCAGCAGCCGGGACAGACCGAACACTGAAGCTTTCTTT
TRBV6-1	NA	NA	TRBJ1-5	CASSEARTYQPQHF	TGTGCCAGCAGTGAAGCCAGGACCTATCAGCCCCAGCATTTT
TRBV19	NA	TRBD1	TRBJ2-7	CASSIRGTDSYEQYF	TGTGCCAGTAGTATACGAGGGACAGACTCCTACGAGCAGTACTTC
TRBV10-3	few	TRBD1	TRBJ1-2	CAITGRTGHGYTF	TGTGCCATCACTGGGCGGACAGGGCATGGCTACACCTTC
TRBV7-2	once	TRBD1	TRBJ2-2	CASSLGQGPNTGELFF	TGTGCCAGCAGCCTCGGACAGGGGCCGAACACCGGGGAGCTGTTTTTT
TRBV7-8	NA	NA	TRBJ1-5	CASSLFNGPNQPQHF	TGTGCCAGCAGCTTATTTAACGGACCCAATCAGCCCCAGCATTTT
TRBV19	NA	NA	TRBJ2-7	CASSIGGSYEQYF	TGTGCCAGTAGTATAGGCGGGTCCTACGAGCAGTACTTC
TRBV5-4	medium-sized	NA	TRBJ2-3	CASSLAGRVRASTDTQYF	TGTGCCAGCAGCTTGGCGGGGAGAGTAAGGGCTAGCACAGATACGCAGTATTTT
TRBV7-7	once	TRBD1	TRBJ2-5	CASSLAWGQGEETQYF	TGTGCCAGCAGCTTAGCTTGGGGGCAGGGGGAAGAGACCCAGTACTTC
TRBV28	NA	TRBD2	TRBJ2-7	CASSLGGSSYEQYF	TGTGCCAGCAGTTTAGGCGGGAGCTCCTACGAGCAGTACTTC
TRBV7-9	few	NA	TRBJ1-2	CASSLEGYGYTF	TGTGCCAGCAGTCTCGAGGGTTACGGCTACACCTTC
TRBV5-1	NA	TRBD1	TRBJ1-1	CASSSRQGSTEAFF	TGCGCCAGCAGCTCAAGACAGGGCTCCACTGAAGCTTTCTTT
TRBV30	once	TRBD2	TRBJ2-7	CAWGRLAGLGEQYF	TGTGCCTGGGGGAGACTAGCGGGATTGGGCGAGCAGTACTTC
TRBV7-3	NA	NA	TRBJ2-1	CASSPIALRAANEQFF	TGTGCCAGCAGCCCAATAGCGTTGAGGGCGGCCAATGAGCAGTTCTTC
TRBV1	NA	NA	TRBJ2-6	CTSSIYRLAQSRANVLTF	TGCACCAGCAGTATATACCGTTTGGCACAAAGTCGGGCCAACGTCCTGACTTTC
TRBV2	NA	NA	TRBJ2-7	CASSDQGGYDEQYF	TGTGCCAGCAGTGACCAAGGAGGGTACGACGAGCAGTACTTC
TRBV7-3	NA	NA	TRBJ2-1	CASSFNYNEQFF	TGTGCCAGCAGCTTTAACTACAATGAGCAGTTCTTC
TRBV7-2	NA	NA	TRBJ2-3	CASSLNFGTDTQYF	TGTGCCAGCAGCCTTAACTTCGGCACAGATACGCAGTATTTT
TRBV29-1	NA	NA	TRBJ2-3	CSVENPDREITDTQYF	TGCAGCGTTGAAAATCCCGACAGAGAGATCACAGATACGCAGTATTTT
TRBV27	NA	TRBD2	TRBJ2-1	CASSLASGRLRSSSYNEQFF	TGTGCCAGCAGTTTGGCTAGCGGGAGGCTACGAAGTAGCTCCTACAATGAGCAGTTCTTC
TRBV2	NA	NA	TRBJ2-1	CASRPGPGYNEQFF	TGTGCCAGCAGGCCGGGACCCGGCTACAATGAGCAGTTCTTC
TRBV18	NA	NA	TRBJ1-3	CASSPARATIQSSGNTIYF	TGTGCCAGCTCACCTGCCCGGGCCACGATACAAAGCTCTGGAAACACCATATATTTT
TRBV12-5	NA	TRBD1	TRBJ1-6	CASGFGQDWAPLHF	TGTGCTAGTGGTTTCGGACAGGATTGGGCACCCCTCCACTTT
TRBV10-3	NA	TRBD2	TRBJ2-5	CATGPGGQETQYF	TGTGCCACCGGTCCGGGGGGCCAAGAGACCCAGTACTTC
TRBV28	NA	TRBD1	TRBJ2-2	CASSLGQGGSGELFF	TGTGCCAGCAGCCTTGGACAGGGTGGGTCCGGGGAGCTGTTTTTT
TRBV5-1	NA	TRBD1	TRBJ2-7	CASSWDPGQGIEQYF	TGCGCCAGCAGCTGGGACCCGGGACAGGGGATCGAGCAGTACTTC
TRBV29-1	NA	NA	TRBJ2-1	CSVARTQDNEQFF	TGCAGCGTTGCCCGTACCCAAGACAATGAGCAGTTCTTC
TRBV7-3	once	NA	TRBJ2-2	CASSLNSGELFF	TGTGCCAGCAGCTTAAACTCCGGGGAGCTGTTTTTT
TRBV5-1	NA	TRBD1	TRBJ2-1	CASSDAPGQGADYNEQFF	TGCGCCAGCAGCGACGCTCCGGGACAGGGGGCTGACTACAATGAGCAGTTCTTC
TRBV19	NA	TRBD1	TRBJ1-2	CASSKSPDRMTNYGYTF	TGTGCCAGTAGTAAGTCCCCGGACAGGATGACGAACTATGGCTACACCTTC
TRBV5-4	NA	NA	TRBJ1-6	CASSLSAGPSPLHF	TGTGCCAGCAGCTTGTCCGCAGGTCCCTCACCCCTCCACTTT
TRBV2	NA	TRBD2	TRBJ2-1	CASDFSGTGRNEQFF	TGTGCCAGTGATTTTAGCGGGACCGGGAGGAATGAGCAGTTCTTC